The rows below give T cell receptor beta chains drawn from one sample of a study of T cells after yellow fever vaccination. TCRdb re-called the 5' RACE reads through MiXCR, storing one row per CDR3 protein. The table lists approximately 90,000 distinct CDR3 sequences, 5.8% of them singletons. The source material was CD8+ T cells sorted from PBMCs, sampled 10 days after the yellow fever booster vaccination. The receptors were sampled from a young man who received the YFV17D yellow fever vaccine. Each CDR3 is given with its conserved first and last residue. The D gene is left open where the match is weak. The size field is filled for only some rows; it gives once, few, many or a size class.

>NA|TRBJ2-7|TRBV5-1|TRBD1
CASSPTGDGEQYF
TGCGCCAGCAGCCCGACAGGGGACGGTGAGCAGTACTTC
>many|TRBJ1-2|TRBV6-5|TRBD1
CASSSTGDYGYTF
TGTGCCAGCAGTTCCACAGGGGACTATGGCTACACCTTC
>many|TRBJ2-5|TRBV7-9|NA
CASSIGGQHQETQYF
TGTGCCAGCAGCATAGGAGGACAGCACCAAGAGACCCAGTACTTC
>NA|TRBJ1-3|TRBV9|NA
CASSLDLFSGNTIYF
TGTGCCAGCAGCCTTGACCTGTTCTCTGGAAACACCATATATTTT
>NA|TRBJ2-1|TRBV7-9|TRBD2
CASSLAGRGEEQFF
TGTGCCAGCAGCCTAGCGGGGCGAGGCGAGGAGCAGTTCTTC
>NA|TRBJ1-4|TRBV4-1|NA
CASSQGGNPNEKLFF
TGCGCCAGCAGCCAAGGGGGTAACCCTAATGAAAAACTGTTTTTT
>NA|TRBJ2-6|TRBV18|NA
CASSPPGAGAYVLTF
TGTGCCAGCTCACCGCCCGGCGCTGGGGCCTACGTCCTGACTTTC
>many|TRBJ1-1|TRBV7-6|NA
CASSSDGGVLTEAFF
TGTGCCAGCAGCTCGGACGGAGGGGTCCTCACTGAAGCTTTCTTT
>many|TRBJ1-1|TRBV9|NA
CASSVQGTNTEAFF
TGTGCCAGCAGCGTGCAGGGTACGAACACTGAAGCTTTCTTT
>few|TRBJ1-2|TRBV29-1|NA
CSVEQLYGYTF
TGCAGCGTTGAACAGCTCTATGGCTACACCTTC
>many|TRBJ2-1|TRBV5-1|NA
CASSLTEGGAGNEQFF
TGCGCCAGCAGCTTGACCGAGGGGGGCGCTGGGAATGAGCAGTTCTTC
>NA|TRBJ2-5|TRBV2|NA
CASSSSQGYQETQYF
TGTGCCAGCAGTTCCTCTCAGGGGTACCAAGAGACCCAGTACTTC
>NA|TRBJ1-1|TRBV12-3/TRBV12-4|NA
CASSLFLSGTEAFF
TGTGCCAGCAGTTTGTTTTTATCGGGAACTGAAGCTTTCTTT
>many|TRBJ2-3|TRBV7-2|TRBD2
CASSESGGPPDTQYF
TGTGCCAGCAGCGAATCGGGGGGGCCCCCAGATACGCAGTATTTT
>few|TRBJ2-3|TRBV4-1|TRBD2
CASSQVANAGGSTDTQYF
TGCGCCAGCAGCCAGGTTGCGAATGCGGGGGGAAGCACAGATACGCAGTATTTT
>few|TRBJ1-1|TRBV4-3|NA
CASSQEARGLNTEAFF
TGCGCCAGCAGCCAAGAGGCGAGAGGGCTGAACACTGAAGCTTTCTTT
>NA|TRBJ2-1|TRBV14|TRBD2
CASSQAYGGSSYNEQFF
TGTGCCAGCAGCCAGGCCTACGGGGGGAGCTCCTACAATGAGCAGTTCTTC